What follows describes a single TCR beta chain. Its antigen is not yet known. No base qualities exist here, and no much larger clone lies one base off it. This sample was included in a study of T cells in Graves' hyperthyroidism and ophthalmopathy (dated by TCRdb to about 2019). For the wider study: Peripheral blood was collected at initial diagnosis, before any treatment. To identify TCR V-J signatures that set the groups apart, the researchers used a discovery cohort of 100 patients, made up of around 42 with Graves' ophthalmopathy and 57 with stable Graves' hyperthyroidism. The study also compared thyroid tissue and blood T-cell repertoires from roughly six Graves' hyperthyroidism patients. Prospective prediction of ophthalmopathy was tested in an independent validation cohort consisting of 18 hyperthyroidism patients and some 16 patients who later progressed to ophthalmopathy. The roughly 100 discovery patients were randomly split 7:3 into training and test sets. The paper describes TCR Vbeta CDR3 sequencing of some 130 peripheral blood samples, made up of fewer than 50 ophthalmopathy patients, roughly 75 hyperthyroidism patients and some 17 progressor patients. Following sampling, methimazole starting at 30 mg daily was given to hyperthyroidism patients, and high-dose intravenous methylprednisolone was given to ophthalmopathy patients. The research as a whole found: In validation, the model predicted progression to ophthalmopathy a median of about 6.5 months before onset, with about 64% sensitivity and roughly 72% specificity. Sample size was not statistically predetermined, and blinding of investigators to group allocation was not performed. Most expanded thyroid clonotypes (frequency above 0.001) were also detected in blood, suggesting blood repertoires may reflect thyroid immune responses. A model built on a 13 V-J signature distinguished ophthalmopathy from stable hyperthyroidism, reaching over 85% sensitivity and around 81% specificity in cross-validation and 80%/75% in testing.

V was cut back by 2 bases and J by 1 base, leaving a gap of 11 bases between them. Sequences DFQATT (CDR1) and SNEGSKA (CDR2) are obtained from the germline V gene (reference sequence). The CDR3 numbers 14 residues from cysteine through phenylalanine. The read is trimmed to its CDR3 DNA, 42 bases read in frame from base 1. TCR beta CDR3 regions were amplified from RNA transcripts. The first round of RT-PCR for the TCR CDR3 was performed with the HTBI primer set and the Qiagen OneStep RT-PCR kit. Libraries were constructed in a second round of multiplex PCR, after which size selection and purification were carried out. The libraries were sequenced on an Illumina HiSeq2000 using paired-end 100 bp reads. On the study's bioinformatics: Raw data were processed with SOAPnuke, discarding reads with adapters, uncalled bases, mean Phred below 15, or no exact constant-primer or identifier match. High-quality paired reads were merged with COPE v1.2.5, and unique nucleotide sequences were defined as clonotypes. Clonotypes were aligned to IMGT TRBV, TRBD and TRBJ reference segments using MiTCR v1.1. Analysis was restricted to V-J combinations with a frequency above 0.0001, which covered approximately 99% of repertoires. The TCS score was defined as the ratio of F50 (clonal expansion) to E x V (chaos), calculated using BLOSUM62-based TCRdist between CDR3 peptides within each V-J. Welch's t-statistics and random forest reduced around 510 V-J features to under 15, which were used in a naive Bayes classifier (R e1071). The raw public reads went through TCRdb reprocessing: fastp at Q25, MiXCR clone calling, in-frame beta chains kept. Under each unique CDR3 protein, matching rows form one entry showing the most common genes and DNA. None of the V and J calls come from the authors' own analysis; TCRdb made them. This sample is represented by about 260,000 distinct CDR3 sequences; 20% to 25% of them were singletons. The ten largest clones capture roughly 60% of the sample.

Ophthalmopathy patients had moderately to severely active disease, Clinical Activity Score of at least 3, NOSPECS grade of at least 4, and duration under 3 months. Patients with uncontrolled infections, other autoimmune diseases, pregnancy or lactation were excluded. Clinical symptoms, serum thyroxine and TRAb, thyroid ultrasound, and orbital computed tomography formed the basis for the diagnoses. Ficoll-Paque density gradient centrifugation was used to isolate PBMCs from approximately 10 ml of fresh peripheral blood. Total RNA was extracted using Trizol reagent, and RNA quality was assessed on an Agilent 2100 Bioanalyzer.

The rearranged chain carries TRBV20-1 and TRBJ1-2; the D gene is not confidently resolved. The source is a man in his thirties or forties with Graves' ophthalmopathy. Sequencing was carried out using blood. The DNA is as follows: TGCAGTGCTAGATATTGGACCGATAACTATGGCTACACCTTC. Its product reads: CSARYWTDNYGYTF.